This T cell receptor (beta chain) was sequenced during a study of vaccination and CD4 T cells after COVID-19. Overall study: Cells received overlapping spike peptides from SARS-CoV-2, HCoV-NL63, HCoV-OC43 and HCoV-229E as stimulation.

As concerns this clonotype: Its antigen is still unknown.

The V gene's germline CDR1 is SGDLS and CDR2 YYNGEE. V lost 0 bases, J lost 5 bases, and 9 bases lay in between. The CDR3 runs 14 residues. With the Oncomine TCR Beta short-read assay, DNA from cultured CD4+ T cells was sequenced. TCRdb analysed the PCR reads with MiXCR anew, one entry per CDR3 protein. This table holds about 2,600 distinct CDR3 sequences, approximately 29% found once. Findings and caveats of the study: Post-infection sampling omitted early timepoints and covered relatively few convalescent patients.

The treatment was: roughly 11-day PBMC culture with coronavirus spike peptide pools or control peptides (ViraFEST assay). Antigen-specific T cells were expanded with peptide pools by ViraFEST, and TCRs were then sequenced. After being plated at two million per well, PBMCs were cultured with about 10 IU/ml IL-2 and approximately 9.2 ug/ml peptide pools. This clonotype originated in a human donor who had recovered from COVID-19. Sequencing used CD4+ T cells from blood, cultured in vitro, obtained after SARS-CoV-2 vaccination. V usage is TRBV9 and J usage is TRBJ1-5; D not resolved. CDR3 bases: TGTGCCAGCAGCGTAGATGGGTCAGATCAGCCCCAGCATTTT. This encodes CASSVDGSDQPQHF. Filled out from reference TRBV9 and TRBJ1-5, the complete variable domain reads DSGVTQTPKHLITATGQRVTLRCSPRSGDLSVYWYQQSLDQGLQFLIQYYNGEERAKGNILERFSAQQFPDLHSELNLSSLELGDSALYFCASSVDGSDQPQHFGDGTRLSIL.